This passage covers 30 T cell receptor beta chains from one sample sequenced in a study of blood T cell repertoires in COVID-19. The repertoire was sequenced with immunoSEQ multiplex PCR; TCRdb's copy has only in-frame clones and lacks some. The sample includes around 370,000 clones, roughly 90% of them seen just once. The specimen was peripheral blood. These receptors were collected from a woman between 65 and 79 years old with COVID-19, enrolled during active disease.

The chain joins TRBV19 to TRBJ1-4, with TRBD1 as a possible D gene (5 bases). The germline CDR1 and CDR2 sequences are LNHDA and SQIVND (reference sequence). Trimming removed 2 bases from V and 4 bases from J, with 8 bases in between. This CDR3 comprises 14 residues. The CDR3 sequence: CASSIRQGNEKLFF. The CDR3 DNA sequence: TGTGCCAGTAGTATAAGGCAGGGTAATGAAAAACTGTTTTTT.

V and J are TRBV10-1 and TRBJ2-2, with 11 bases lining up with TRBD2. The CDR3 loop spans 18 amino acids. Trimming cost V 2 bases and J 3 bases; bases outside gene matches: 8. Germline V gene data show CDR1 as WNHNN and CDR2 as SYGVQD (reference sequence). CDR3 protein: CASSEGPSGGTYTGELFF. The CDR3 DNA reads TGCGCCAGCAGTGAGGGCCCTAGCGGGGGGACCTACACCGGGGAGCTGTTTTTT.

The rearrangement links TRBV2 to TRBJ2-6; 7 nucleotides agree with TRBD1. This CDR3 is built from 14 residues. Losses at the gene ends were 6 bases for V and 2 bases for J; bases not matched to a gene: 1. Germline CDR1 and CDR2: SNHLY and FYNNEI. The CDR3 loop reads CASRTGPGANVLTF. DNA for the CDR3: TGTGCCAGCAGGACAGGGCCTGGGGCCAACGTCCTGACTTTC.

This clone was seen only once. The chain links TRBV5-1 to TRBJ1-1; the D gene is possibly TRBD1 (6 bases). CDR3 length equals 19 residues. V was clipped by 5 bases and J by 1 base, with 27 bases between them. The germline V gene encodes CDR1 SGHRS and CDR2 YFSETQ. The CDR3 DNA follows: TGCGCCAGCAGATCAACTACAGGGTCGGGCAAATGGGGGAACACTGAAGCTTTCTTT. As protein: CASRSTTGSGKWGNTEAFF.

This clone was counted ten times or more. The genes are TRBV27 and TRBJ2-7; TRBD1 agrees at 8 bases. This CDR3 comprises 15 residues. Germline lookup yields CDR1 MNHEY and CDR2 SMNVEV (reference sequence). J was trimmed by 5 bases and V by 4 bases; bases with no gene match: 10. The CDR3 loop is CASSSPGQGIHEQYF. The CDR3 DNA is TGTGCCAGCAGTTCACCAGGACAGGGAATACACGAGCAGTACTTC.

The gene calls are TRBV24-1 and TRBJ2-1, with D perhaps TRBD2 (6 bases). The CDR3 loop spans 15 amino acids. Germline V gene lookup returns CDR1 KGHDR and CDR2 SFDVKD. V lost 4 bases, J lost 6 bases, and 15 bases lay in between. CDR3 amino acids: CATSDPRRGANEQFF. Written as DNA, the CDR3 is TGTGCCACCAGTGACCCCCGGAGGGGAGCCAATGAGCAGTTCTTC.

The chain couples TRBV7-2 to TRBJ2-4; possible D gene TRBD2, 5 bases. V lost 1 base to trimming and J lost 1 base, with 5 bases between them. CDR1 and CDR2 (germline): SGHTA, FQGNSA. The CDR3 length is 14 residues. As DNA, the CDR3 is TGTGCCAGCAGCTTAGAGCGGGCCAAAAACATTCAGTACTTC. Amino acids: CASSLERAKNIQYF. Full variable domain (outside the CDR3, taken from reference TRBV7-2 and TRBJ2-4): GAGVSQSPSNKVTEKGKDVELRCDPISGHTALYWYRQSLGQGLEFLIYFQGNSAPDKSGLPSDRFSAERTGGSVSTLTIQRTQQEDSAVYLCASSLERAKNIQYFGAGTRLSVL.

CDR3 loop: CASADSGGAGETQYF. CDR3 coding DNA: TGTGCCAGCGCGGATAGCGGGGGGGCGGGCGAGACCCAGTACTTC. The gene calls are TRBV7-3 and TRBJ2-5; 11 nucleotides agree with TRBD2. Germline-derived CDR1 and CDR2 are SGHTA and FQGTGA. V lost 8 bases to trimming and J lost 5 bases; unmatched junction nucleotides: 10. The CDR3 spans 15 residues.

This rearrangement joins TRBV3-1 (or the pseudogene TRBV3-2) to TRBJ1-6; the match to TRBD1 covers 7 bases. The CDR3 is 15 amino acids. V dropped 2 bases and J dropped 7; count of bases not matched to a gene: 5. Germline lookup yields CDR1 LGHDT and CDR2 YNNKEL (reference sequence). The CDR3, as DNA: TGTGCCAGCAGCCAACCCAGGACAGGAAATTCACCCCTCCACTTT. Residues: CASSQPRTGNSPLHF.

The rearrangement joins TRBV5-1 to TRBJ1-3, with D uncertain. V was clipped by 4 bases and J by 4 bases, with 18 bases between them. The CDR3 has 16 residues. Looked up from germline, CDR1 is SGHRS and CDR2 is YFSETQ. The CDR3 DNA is TGCGCCAGCAGCCCTGCGGGCTTCCCGGGGGGAAACACCATATATTTT. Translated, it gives CASSPAGFPGGNTIYF.

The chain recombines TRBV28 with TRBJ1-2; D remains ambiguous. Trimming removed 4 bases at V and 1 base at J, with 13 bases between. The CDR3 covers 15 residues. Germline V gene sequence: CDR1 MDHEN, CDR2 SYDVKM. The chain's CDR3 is CASSSPEGFNYGYTF. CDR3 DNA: TGTGCCAGCAGTTCCCCGGAGGGATTTAACTATGGCTACACCTTC.

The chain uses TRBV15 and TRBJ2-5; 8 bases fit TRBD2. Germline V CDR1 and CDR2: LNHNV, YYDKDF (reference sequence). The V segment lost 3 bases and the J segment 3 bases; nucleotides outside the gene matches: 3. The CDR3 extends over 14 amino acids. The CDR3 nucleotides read TGTGCCACCAGCAGTCAGCGGGGGAAAGAGACCCAGTACTTC. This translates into CATSSQRGKETQYF.

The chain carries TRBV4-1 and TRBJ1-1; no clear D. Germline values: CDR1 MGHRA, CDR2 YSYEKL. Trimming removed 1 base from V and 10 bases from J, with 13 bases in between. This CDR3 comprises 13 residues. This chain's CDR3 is CASSQAITDVAFF. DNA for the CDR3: TGCGCCAGCAGCCAAGCCATCACAGACGTAGCTTTCTTT.

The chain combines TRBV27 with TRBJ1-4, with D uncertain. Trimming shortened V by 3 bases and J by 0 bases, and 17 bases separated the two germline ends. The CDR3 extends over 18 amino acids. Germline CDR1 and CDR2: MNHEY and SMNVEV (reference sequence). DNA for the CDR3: TGTGCCAGCAGTTTTCTACGGAGGGAGGCTTCAACTAATGAAAAACTGTTTTTT. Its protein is CASSFLRREASTNEKLFF.

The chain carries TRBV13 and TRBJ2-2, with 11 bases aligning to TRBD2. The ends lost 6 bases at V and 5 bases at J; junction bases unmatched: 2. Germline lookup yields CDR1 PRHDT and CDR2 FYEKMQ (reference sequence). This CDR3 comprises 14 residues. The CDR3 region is CASRLAGGTGELFF. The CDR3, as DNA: TGTGCCAGCAGGCTAGCGGGGGGAACCGGGGAGCTGTTTTTT.

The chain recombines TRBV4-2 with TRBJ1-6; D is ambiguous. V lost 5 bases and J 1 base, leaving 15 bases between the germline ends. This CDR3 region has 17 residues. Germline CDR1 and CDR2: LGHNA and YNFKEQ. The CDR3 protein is CASSALDVTSYNSPLHF. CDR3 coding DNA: TGTGCCAGCAGCGCTCTCGACGTGACTTCCTATAATTCACCCCTCCACTTT.

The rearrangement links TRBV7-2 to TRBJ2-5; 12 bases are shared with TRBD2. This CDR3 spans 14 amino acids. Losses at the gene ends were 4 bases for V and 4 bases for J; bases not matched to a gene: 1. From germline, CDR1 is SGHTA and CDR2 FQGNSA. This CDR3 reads CASSSGLAGETQYF. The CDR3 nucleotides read TGTGCCAGCAGCTCGGGACTAGCGGGAGAGACCCAGTACTTC.

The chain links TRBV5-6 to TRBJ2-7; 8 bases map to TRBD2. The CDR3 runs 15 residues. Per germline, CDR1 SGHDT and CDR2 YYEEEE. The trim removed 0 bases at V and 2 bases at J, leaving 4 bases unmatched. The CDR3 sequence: CASSLGRGVTYEQYF. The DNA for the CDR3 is TGTGCCAGCAGCTTGGGGCGGGGGGTTACCTACGAGCAGTACTTC.

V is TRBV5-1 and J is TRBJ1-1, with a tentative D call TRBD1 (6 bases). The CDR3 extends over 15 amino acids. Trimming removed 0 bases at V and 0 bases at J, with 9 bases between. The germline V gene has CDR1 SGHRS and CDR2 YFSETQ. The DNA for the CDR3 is TGCGCCAGCAGCTTGGATACAGGGATGAACACTGAAGCTTTCTTT. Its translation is CASSLDTGMNTEAFF.

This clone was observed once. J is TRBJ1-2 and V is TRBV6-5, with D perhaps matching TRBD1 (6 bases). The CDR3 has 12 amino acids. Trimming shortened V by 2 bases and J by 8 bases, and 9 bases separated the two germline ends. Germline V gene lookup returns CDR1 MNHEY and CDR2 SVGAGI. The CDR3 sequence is CASSYLGAGYTF. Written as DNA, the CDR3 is TGTGCCAGCAGTTACCTGGGGGCAGGCTACACCTTC.

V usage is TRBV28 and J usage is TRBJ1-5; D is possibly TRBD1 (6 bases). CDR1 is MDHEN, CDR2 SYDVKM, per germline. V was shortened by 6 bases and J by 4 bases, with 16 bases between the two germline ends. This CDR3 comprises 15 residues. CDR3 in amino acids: CASRRPGERNQPQHF. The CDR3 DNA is TGTGCCAGCAGACGGCCAGGGGAACGAAATCAGCCCCAGCATTTT.

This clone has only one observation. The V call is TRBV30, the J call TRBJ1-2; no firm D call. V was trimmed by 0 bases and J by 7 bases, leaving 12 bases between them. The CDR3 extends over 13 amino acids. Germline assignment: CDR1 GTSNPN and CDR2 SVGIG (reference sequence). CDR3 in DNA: TGTGCCTGGAGTGTATTGGAACGGAGTGGCTACACCTTC. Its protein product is CAWSVLERSGYTF.

CDR3 protein: CASSLTGVIYEQYF. For the CDR3, the DNA is TGTGCCAGCAGCTTGACAGGGGTTATCTACGAGCAGTACTTC. This chain uses TRBV5-4 with TRBJ2-7, with 7 bases matching TRBD1. This CDR3 region has 14 residues. The germline gives CDR1 SGHNT, CDR2 YYREEE (reference sequence). V lost 1 base and J lost 3; bases outside the gene matches: 4.

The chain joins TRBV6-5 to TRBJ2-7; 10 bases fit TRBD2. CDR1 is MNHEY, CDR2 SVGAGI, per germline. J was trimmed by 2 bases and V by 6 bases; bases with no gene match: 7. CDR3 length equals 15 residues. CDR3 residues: CASSHQRGGTYEQYF. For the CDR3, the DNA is TGTGCCAGCAGCCATCAGCGGGGGGGGACCTACGAGCAGTACTTC.

The CDR3 nucleotides read TGTGCCAGCAGTGAGTTGGACAGCGCCATTTATGGCTACACCTTC. Its protein is CASSELDSAIYGYTF. The V call is TRBV6-1, the J call TRBJ1-2; D possibly corresponds to TRBD1 (6 bases). The CDR3 is 15 residues long. Germline CDR1 is MNHNS and CDR2 is SASEGT. V lost 3 bases and J 5 bases, leaving 16 bases between the germline ends.

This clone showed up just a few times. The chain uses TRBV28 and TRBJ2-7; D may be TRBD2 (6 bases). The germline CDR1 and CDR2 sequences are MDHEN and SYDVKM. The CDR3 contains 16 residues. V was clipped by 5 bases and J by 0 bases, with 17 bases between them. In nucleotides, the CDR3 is TGTGCCAGCAGTACAACCGGGACTGCTAGCTCCTACGAGCAGTACTTC. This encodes CASSTTGTASSYEQYF.

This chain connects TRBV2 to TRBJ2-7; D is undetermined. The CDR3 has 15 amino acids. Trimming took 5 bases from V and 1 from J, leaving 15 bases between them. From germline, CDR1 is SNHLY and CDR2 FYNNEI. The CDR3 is CASSPDILTSYEQYF. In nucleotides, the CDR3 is TGTGCCAGCAGTCCAGACATCCTTACGTCCTACGAGCAGTACTTC.

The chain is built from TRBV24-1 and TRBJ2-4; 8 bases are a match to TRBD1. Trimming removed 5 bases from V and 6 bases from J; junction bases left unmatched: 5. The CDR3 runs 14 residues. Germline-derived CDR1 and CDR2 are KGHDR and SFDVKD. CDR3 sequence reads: CATSGSGQGNIQYF. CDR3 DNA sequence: TGTGCCACCAGTGGAAGCGGACAGGGAAACATTCAGTACTTC.

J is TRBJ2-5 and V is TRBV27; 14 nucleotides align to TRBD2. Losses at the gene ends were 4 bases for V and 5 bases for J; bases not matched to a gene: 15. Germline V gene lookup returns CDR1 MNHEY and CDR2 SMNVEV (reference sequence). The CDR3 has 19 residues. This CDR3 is CASSSARRGLAGVRETQYF. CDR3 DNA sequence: TGTGCCAGCAGTTCAGCCCGGCGGGGACTAGCGGGGGTTAGGGAGACCCAGTACTTC.

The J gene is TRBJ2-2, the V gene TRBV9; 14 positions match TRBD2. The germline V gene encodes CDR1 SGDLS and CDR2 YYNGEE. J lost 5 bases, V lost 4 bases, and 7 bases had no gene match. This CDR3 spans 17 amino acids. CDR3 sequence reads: CASSLGLAGGYTGELFF. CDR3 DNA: TGTGCCAGCAGCCTCGGACTAGCGGGGGGTTATACCGGGGAGCTGTTTTTT.